The sequence of this TCR beta chain was determined in a study of cytomegalovirus exposure and HLA in healthy donors. It was with 60 Vbeta and 13 Jbeta primers that the PCR ran. The protocol was immunoSEQ multiplex PCR, while the TCRdb copy is restricted to in-frame clones and leaves out a portion. The sample records 150,000 or so clones, over 75% being singletons. Germline CDR1 is SEHNR and CDR2 is FQNEAQ (reference sequence). The CDR3 has 15 residues. V lost 2 bases and J lost 2, with 11 bases in between. The TCR was taken from a woman under 40 in good health and CMV-seronegative. This sequence joins TRBV7-9 and TRBJ2-3, with D perhaps matching TRBD2 (7 bases). Material for sequencing was PBMCs. This CDR3 is CASSLLRGATDTQYF. The CDR3 region has the DNA TGTGCCAGCAGCTTACTTCGGGGGGCCACAGATACGCAGTATTTT.